Below, 17 T cell receptor beta chains from the same sample are listed, as sequenced in a study of shared clonotypes between healthy human individuals. Naive-designated CD8 cells lacked CD45RO, were positively enriched for CCR7, and omitted terminally differentiated effector memory CD45RA+ cells. TCRdb keeps only in-frame clones here, not all; method: immunoSEQ multiplex PCR. The sample yields more than 600,000 clones, just over 90% seen once. Sequences were obtained from naive CD8+ T cells sorted from blood. Receptor source: a man aged 25 to 40 in good health.

The chain combines TRBV7-9 with TRBJ2-1; the match to TRBD2 covers 10 bases. V lost 5 bases to trimming and J lost 8 bases; unmatched junction nucleotides: 6. This CDR3 is 14 amino acids long. From germline, CDR1 is SEHNR and CDR2 FQNEAQ (reference sequence). CDR3 protein: CASSPPSGRYEQFF. The CDR3 nucleotides are TGTGCCAGCAGCCCACCTAGCGGGAGATATGAGCAGTTCTTC. The complete variable domain, with remaining parts taken from reference TRBV7-9 and TRBJ2-1, reads DTGVSQNPRHKITKRGQNVTFRCDPISEHNRLYWYRQTLGQGPEFLTYFQNEAQLEKSRLLSDRFSAERPKGSFSTLEIQRTEQGDSAMYLCASSPPSGRYEQFFGPGTRLTVL.

The chain links TRBV7-6 to TRBJ2-7; a possible D gene is TRBD1 (6 bases). The germline V and J ends were trimmed by 3 bases and 2 bases, with 8 bases remaining between them. Germline assignment: CDR1 SGHVS and CDR2 FNYEAQ. The CDR3 has 13 amino acids. CDR3 sequence: CASSLDRTYEQYF. CDR3 bases: TGTGCCAGCAGCTTGGACAGAACCTACGAGCAGTACTTC.

CDR3 nucleotide sequence: TGTGCCAGCAGCAAATCCTTCCCTAAGACTAGCGGGAGCTCCTACGAGCAGTACTTC. Encoded protein: CASSKSFPKTSGSSYEQYF. The chain recombines TRBV21-1 with TRBJ2-7; TRBD2, the table's D call, was not compared with the DNA. TRBV21-1 is recorded as a pseudogene. CDR3 length: 19 residues.

The rearrangement links TRBV28 to TRBJ2-1; 10 nucleotides agree with TRBD2. The CDR3 sequence is 16 residues long. Germline V gene data show CDR1 as MDHEN and CDR2 as SYDVKM. J gave up 6 bases and V 5 bases, and 10 bases lay outside the gene matches. In DNA form, the CDR3 reads TGTGCCAGCAGTGCCGTGGGACTAGCGTTTTTCAATGAGCAGTTCTTC. This sequence encodes CASSAVGLAFFNEQFF.

The chain combines TRBV9 with TRBJ2-5, with D tentatively TRBD1 or TRBD2 (5 bases each). Trimming took 2 bases from V and 1 from J, leaving 12 bases between them. Looked up from germline, CDR1 is SGDLS and CDR2 is YYNGEE. This CDR3 region has 15 residues. CDR3 protein: CASSVGTTSQETQYF. As DNA, the CDR3 is TGTGCCAGCAGCGTCGGGACCACCAGCCAAGAGACCCAGTACTTC.

The chain joins TRBV18 to TRBJ2-1; D remains ambiguous. Germline V gives CDR1 KGHSH, CDR2 LQKENI. The CDR3 extends over 16 amino acids. Trimming took 1 base from V and 5 from J, leaving 15 bases between them. CDR3 protein: CASSPQVRQVDNEQFF. CDR3 DNA: TGTGCCAGCTCACCACAGGTGCGGCAGGTAGACAATGAGCAGTTCTTC. Together with reference TRBV18 and TRBJ2-1, the CDR3 gives the full variable domain: NAGVMQNPRHLVRRRGQEARLRCSPMKGHSHVYWYRQLPEEGLKFMVYLQKENIIDESGMPKERFSAEFPKEGPSILRIQQVVRGDSAAYFCASSPQVRQVDNEQFFGPGTRLTVL.

This chain joins TRBV11-3 and TRBJ2-2, with 9 nucleotides matching TRBD1. This CDR3 spans 14 amino acids. Germline lookup yields CDR1 SGHNT and CDR2 YENEEA. J lost 7 bases, V lost 5 bases, and 5 bases had no gene match. The CDR3 sequence: CASSPDRGHGELFF. The CDR3 DNA sequence: TGTGCCAGCAGCCCGGACAGGGGACACGGGGAGCTGTTTTTT.

This chain links TRBV9 with TRBJ2-3, with 7 nucleotides matching TRBD2. The germline V gene encodes CDR1 SGDLS and CDR2 YYNGEE. The CDR3 is made up of 15 amino acids. V lost 0 bases to trimming and J lost 4 bases; unmatched junction nucleotides: 5. CDR3 amino acids: CASSVARELPDTQYF. The CDR3 DNA follows: TGTGCCAGCAGCGTAGCGCGGGAGTTGCCAGATACGCAGTATTTT.

The chain has TRBV27 and TRBJ1-1; D is uncertain. The CDR3 runs 12 residues. Trimming took off 6 bases at V and 5 bases at J, with 10 bases between the two ends. CDR1 and CDR2 from the germline V gene are MNHEY and SMNVEV (reference sequence). CDR3 loop: CASSVAGTEAFF. In nucleotides, the CDR3 is TGTGCCAGCAGCGTCGCGGGGACTGAAGCTTTCTTT.

The V call is TRBV9, the J call TRBJ2-7; the match to TRBD2 covers 14 bases. CDR1 and CDR2 (germline): SGDLS, YYNGEE. The CDR3 spans 16 residues. Trimming took 2 bases from V and 1 from J; bases not matched to a gene: 2. The DNA of the CDR3 is TGTGCCAGCAGCGTGGGACTAGCGGGGGTGTCCTACGAGCAGTACTTC. Its protein is CASSVGLAGVSYEQYF.

About this clone: Other DNA sequences in this specimen translate into the identical CDR3. The V gene is TRBV11-2, the J gene TRBJ2-2, with D uncertain. The ends were cut back, 3 bases at V and 7 bases at J, with 3 bases in the middle. The CDR3 contains 11 residues. Germline V lookup: CDR1 SGHAT, CDR2 FQNNGV. The CDR3 spells CASSLSGELFF. CDR3 nucleotides: TGTGCCAGCAGCTTGAGCGGGGAGCTGTTTTTT. Combining the CDR3 with reference TRBV11-2 and TRBJ2-2 gives the whole variable domain EAGVAQSPRYKIIEKRQSVAFWCNPISGHATLYWYQQILGQGPKLLIQFQNNGVVDDSQLPKDRFSAERLKGVDSTLKIQPAKLEDSAVYLCASSLSGELFFGEGSRLTVL.

As for this clone: The sample holds other DNA sequences that translate to the same CDR3. The J gene is TRBJ2-1, the V gene TRBV11-2; the D is unclear. Germline assignment: CDR1 SGHAT and CDR2 FQNNGV. This CDR3 has 12 residues. V lost 3 bases to trimming and J lost 6 bases, with 6 bases between them. CDR3 protein: CASSLVGNEQFF. The CDR3 DNA reads as TGTGCCAGCAGCTTGGTGGGCAATGAGCAGTTCTTC.

This chain joins TRBV10-2 and TRBJ2-7; TRBD2 aligns across 9 bases. V trimming: 2 bases; J trimming: 5 bases; junction bases outside the gene matches: 4. Germline V gives CDR1 WSHSY, CDR2 SAAADI. The CDR3 extends over 14 amino acids. The CDR3 here is CASSEVAGVNEQYF. In DNA form, the CDR3 reads TGCGCCAGCAGTGAGGTAGCGGGAGTGAACGAGCAGTACTTC.

This clone appeared a few times. The rearrangement links TRBV7-9 to TRBJ2-7; D possibly uses TRBD1 or TRBD2 (5 bases each). The CDR3 consists of 12 residues. V gave up 6 bases and J gave up 5 bases, with 11 bases separating them. From germline, CDR1 is SEHNR and CDR2 FQNEAQ (reference sequence). Here the CDR3 reads CASSQWGNEQYF. In nucleotides, the CDR3 is TGTGCCAGCAGTCAATGGGGGAACGAGCAGTACTTC.

About this clone: Germline and junction disagree at one end, which may indicate a read error. This sequence joins TRBV11-2 and TRBJ2-5; 9 bases line up with TRBD2. The CDR3 runs 18 residues. Germline loops: CDR1 SGHAT, CDR2 FQNNGV. The CDR3 DNA follows: TGTGCCAGCAGCTTAGCCCACCAGGCTAGCGGGGATCAAGGGACCCAGTACTTC. Encoded protein: CASSLAHQASGDQGTQYF.

This clone has just a few counts. The DNA for the CDR3 is TGTGCCGGGGAAAAGCCGAAAGCCTACGAGCAGTACTTC. Translating it yields CAGEKPKAYEQYF. The chain combines TRBV19 with TRBJ2-7, with no clear D. Between the trimmed V and J ends, which lost 11 bases and 2 bases, there was a span of 16 bases. Germline V CDR1 and CDR2: LNHDA, SQIVND (reference sequence). CDR3 size: 13 residues.

The chain recombines TRBV15 with TRBJ2-7; 9 bases map to TRBD1. The CDR3 length is 14 residues. After removal of 4 bases from V and 4 bases from J, the junction contained 5 bases not matched to a gene. CDR1 is LNHNV and CDR2 is YYDKDF in the germline V gene (reference sequence). CDR3 DNA sequence: TGTGCCACCAGCATGGGACAGGGCGGGTACGAGCAGTACTTC. Amino acid sequence: CATSMGQGGYEQYF.